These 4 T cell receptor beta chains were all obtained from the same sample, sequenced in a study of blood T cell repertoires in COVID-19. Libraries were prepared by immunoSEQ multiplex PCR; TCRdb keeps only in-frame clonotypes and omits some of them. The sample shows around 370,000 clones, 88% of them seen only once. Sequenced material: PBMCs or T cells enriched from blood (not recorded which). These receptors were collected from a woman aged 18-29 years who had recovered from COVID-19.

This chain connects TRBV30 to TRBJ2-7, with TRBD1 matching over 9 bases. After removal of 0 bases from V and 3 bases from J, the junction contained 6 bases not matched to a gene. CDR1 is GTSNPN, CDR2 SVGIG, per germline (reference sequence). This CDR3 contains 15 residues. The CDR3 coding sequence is TGTGCCTGGAGTGTAGCGGACAGGGGTTACTACGAGCAGTACTTC. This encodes CAWSVADRGYYEQYF.

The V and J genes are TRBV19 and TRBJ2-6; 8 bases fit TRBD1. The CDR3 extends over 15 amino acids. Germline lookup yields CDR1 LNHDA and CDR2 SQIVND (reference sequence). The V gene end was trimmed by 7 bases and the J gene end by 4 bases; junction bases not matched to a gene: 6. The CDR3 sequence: CASNQGARGANVLTF. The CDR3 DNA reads TGTGCCAGTAATCAGGGGGCGCGGGGGGCCAACGTCCTGACTTTC.

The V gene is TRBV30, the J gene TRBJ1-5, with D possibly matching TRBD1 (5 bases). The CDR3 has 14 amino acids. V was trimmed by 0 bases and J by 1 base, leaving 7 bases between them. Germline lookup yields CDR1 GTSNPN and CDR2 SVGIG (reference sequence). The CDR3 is CAWSVAGSNQPQHF. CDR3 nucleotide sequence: TGTGCCTGGAGTGTCGCAGGGAGCAATCAGCCCCAGCATTTT.

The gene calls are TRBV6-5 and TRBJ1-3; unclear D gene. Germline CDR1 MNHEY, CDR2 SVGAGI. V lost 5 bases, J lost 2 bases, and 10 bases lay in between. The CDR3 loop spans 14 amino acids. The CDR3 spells CASSRAKAGNTIYF. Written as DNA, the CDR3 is TGTGCCAGCAGTCGCGCGAAAGCTGGAAACACCATATATTTT.